These 18 T cell receptor beta chains came from one sample sequenced in a study of blood T cell repertoires in COVID-19. Generated by immunoSEQ multiplex PCR, the TCRdb table keeps only in-frame clones and is missing some. In the table there are some 220,000 clones, roughly 90% of which are singletons. The sample taken for sequencing was PBMCs or T cells enriched from blood (not recorded which). These receptors originate from a woman aged 35 to 49 with acute COVID-19.

The rearrangement uses TRBV9 and TRBJ2-5, with TRBD2 matching over 12 bases. Trimming took 0 bases from V and 5 from J; bases not matched to a gene: 5. Germline V gene sequence: CDR1 SGDLS, CDR2 YYNGEE. The CDR3 spans 16 residues. The CDR3 sequence is CASSVASGGAEETQYF. In DNA form, the CDR3 reads TGTGCCAGCAGCGTAGCTAGCGGGGGGGCCGAGGAGACCCAGTACTTC.

With regard to this clone: Other DNA sequences in this sample translate to the same CDR3. V is TRBV5-4 and J is TRBJ2-1; TRBD2 aligns across 11 bases. After removal of 5 bases from V and 2 bases from J, the junction contained 3 bases not matched to a gene. In germline, CDR1 is SGHNT, CDR2 YYREEE (reference sequence). This CDR3 region has 15 residues. The CDR3, as DNA: TGTGCCAGCAGTCTGACTAGCGGGGCCTACAATGAGCAGTTCTTC. This encodes CASSLTSGAYNEQFF.

The V gene is TRBV2, the J gene TRBJ1-5; D not certain. The V gene lost 0 bases and the J gene lost 11 bases, with 8 bases spanning the gap. The CDR3 is 12 residues long. CDR1 and CDR2 (germline): SNHLY, FYNNEI. The chain's CDR3 is CASSEAEGAQHF. CDR3 nucleotide sequence: TGTGCCAGCAGTGAAGCGGAGGGCGCCCAGCATTTT.

The V call is TRBV7-8, the J call TRBJ1-1; D remains unclear. This CDR3 spans 17 amino acids. CDR1 SGHVS and CDR2 FQNEAQ come from the germline V gene. The V and J ends lost 4 bases and 1 base respectively, with 19 bases between them. The CDR3 region has the DNA TGTGCCAGCAGCTCGCACCTGAGGGATGCGGGGAACACTGAAGCTTTCTTT. Its translation is CASSSHLRDAGNTEAFF. Drawing the rest from reference TRBV7-8 and TRBJ1-1, the complete variable domain is GAGVSQSPRYKVAKRGQDVALRCDPISGHVSLFWYQQALGQGPEFLTYFQNEAQLDKSGLPSDRFFAERPEGSVSTLKIQRTQQEDSAVYLCASSSHLRDAGNTEAFFGQGTRLTVV.

The rearrangement joins TRBV5-6 to TRBJ1-2; 11 bases match TRBD1. V lost 2 bases to trimming and J lost 7 bases; unmatched junction nucleotides: 7. CDR1 and CDR2 (germline): SGHDT, YYEEEE. This CDR3 spans 15 amino acids. The chain's CDR3 is CASSLPGTGGTGYTF. The CDR3, as DNA: TGTGCCAGCAGCTTACCCGGGACAGGGGGGACTGGCTACACCTTC. Variable domain in full (rest from reference TRBV5-6 and TRBJ1-2): DAGVTQSPTHLIKTRGQQVTLRCSPKSGHDTVSWYQQALGQGPQFIFQYYEEEERQRGNFPDRFSGHQFPNYSSELNVNALLLGDSALYLCASSLPGTGGTGYTFGSGTRLTVV.

The rearrangement uses TRBV10-3 and TRBJ2-2, with D possibly TRBD1 on 5 matching bases. The V gene lost 0 bases and the J gene lost 5 bases, with 10 bases spanning the gap. Germline V gene data show CDR1 as ENHRY and CDR2 as SYGVKD. The CDR3 is 15 amino acids. The CDR3 loop is CAISESAGLTGELFF. CDR3 nucleotide sequence: TGTGCCATCAGTGAGTCGGCAGGGTTGACCGGGGAGCTGTTTTTT.

CDR3 amino acids: CASLVYRAGNYGYTF. CDR3 nucleotide sequence: TGTGCCAGCTTGGTTTACAGGGCTGGAAACTATGGCTACACCTTC. V is TRBV6-5 and J is TRBJ1-2; D is perhaps TRBD1 (6 bases). The CDR3 is 15 residues long. Germline loops: CDR1 MNHEY, CDR2 SVGAGI. Trimming removed 8 bases at V and 2 bases at J, with 18 bases between.

V usage is TRBV7-6 and J usage is TRBJ1-1; D is perhaps TRBD1 (5 bases). V lost 5 bases and J lost 1, with 8 bases in between. The germline V gene encodes CDR1 SGHVS and CDR2 FNYEAQ. The CDR3 loop spans 13 amino acids. The chain's CDR3 is CASSPGQNTEAFF. Written as DNA, the CDR3 is TGTGCCAGCAGCCCTGGACAGAACACTGAAGCTTTCTTT.

J is TRBJ1-1 and V is TRBV11-2, with D possibly TRBD1 on 5 matching bases. CDR3 length equals 16 residues. Per the germline V gene, CDR1 is SGHAT and CDR2 is FQNNGV. The V gene lost 1 base and the J gene lost 0 bases, with 12 bases spanning the gap. CDR3 residues: CASSLGGGTLNTEAFF. The DNA for the CDR3 is TGTGCCAGCAGCTTAGGGGGGGGGACCCTGAACACTGAAGCTTTCTTT. Supplemented by reference TRBV11-2 and TRBJ1-1, the full variable domain reads EAGVAQSPRYKIIEKRQSVAFWCNPISGHATLYWYQQILGQGPKLLIQFQNNGVVDDSQLPKDRFSAERLKGVDSTLKIQPAKLEDSAVYLCASSLGGGTLNTEAFFGQGTRLTVV.

This clone was recorded once. The chain employs TRBV9 and TRBJ2-1; tentatively, D is TRBD2 (6 bases). The V and J ends lost 0 bases and 0 bases respectively, with 10 bases between them. Germline V gene data show CDR1 as SGDLS and CDR2 as YYNGEE. There are 16 residues in the CDR3. DNA for the CDR3: TGTGCCAGCAGCGTAGCGGGAGTCAGCTCCTACAATGAGCAGTTCTTC. Its translation: CASSVAGVSSYNEQFF. Full variable domain (remainder filled in from reference TRBV9 and TRBJ2-1): DSGVTQTPKHLITATGQRVTLRCSPRSGDLSVYWYQQSLDQGLQFLIQYYNGEERAKGNILERFSAQQFPDLHSELNLSSLELGDSALYFCASSVAGVSSYNEQFFGPGTRLTVL.

The chain combines TRBV19 with TRBJ1-1; unclear D gene. Deletions cut 5 bases from V and 4 bases from J, with 17 bases between. The CDR3 loop spans 15 amino acids. Per germline, CDR1 LNHDA and CDR2 SQIVND (reference sequence). The CDR3 DNA sequence: TGTGCCAGTAGTGCCCTATCATCCGAGAGCACTGAAGCTTTCTTT. Translation: CASSALSSESTEAFF. Supplemented by reference TRBV19 and TRBJ1-1, the full variable domain reads DGGITQSPKYLFRKEGQNVTLSCEQNLNHDAMYWYRQDPGQGLRLIYYSQIVNDFQKGDIAEGYSVSREKKESFPLTVTSAQKNPTAFYLCASSALSSESTEAFFGQGTRLTVV.

The chain is built from TRBV6-6 and TRBJ1-2, with D possibly TRBD1 on 5 matching bases. The V gene's germline CDR1 is MNHNY and CDR2 SVGAGI (reference sequence). V was clipped by 6 bases and J by 5 bases, with 16 bases between them. The CDR3 is made up of 14 amino acids. CDR3 DNA sequence: TGTGCCAGCAGAAACGAAGCGACAGATTATGGCTACACCTTC. Translated: CASRNEATDYGYTF.

CDR3 amino acids: CASSLDFGGATEAFF. The CDR3 region has the DNA TGTGCCAGCAGCTTAGATTTTGGGGGGGCCACTGAAGCTTTCTTT. J is TRBJ1-1 and V is TRBV7-6; maybe TRBD1 (6 bases). The CDR3 sequence is 15 residues long. The V end was cut by 1 base, the J end by 4 bases, with 13 bases between. CDR1 is SGHVS, CDR2 FNYEAQ, per germline.

V usage is TRBV5-1 and J usage is TRBJ2-1; D not resolved. Germline CDR1 and CDR2: SGHRS and YFSETQ. This CDR3 has 13 residues. The ends were cut back, 0 bases at V and 9 bases at J, with 10 bases in the middle. Here the CDR3 DNA reads TGCGCCAGCAGCTTGGCCTTTGGCACTGAGCAGTTCTTC. The encoded protein is CASSLAFGTEQFF.

The chain employs TRBV21-1 and TRBJ1-3; TRBD1 is taken as the D call from the table, unchecked against the DNA. TRBV21-1 is labeled a pseudogene. The CDR3 is 15 amino acids. The CDR3 spells CARWACGLSGNTIYF. CDR3 nucleotide sequence: TGTGCCAGGTGGGCCTGTGGGCTTTCTGGAAACACCATATATTTT.

This chain joins TRBV5-1 and TRBJ1-6, with TRBD1 matching 9 bases. The CDR3 totals 15 residues. With V trimmed by 4 bases and J by 6 bases, 5 bases remained unmatched. CDR1 and CDR2 (germline): SGHRS, YFSETQ. CDR3 amino acids: CASSPQGAGNSPLHF. In DNA, the CDR3 is TGCGCCAGCAGCCCACAGGGGGCTGGTAATTCACCCCTCCACTTT.

This chain links TRBV21-1 with TRBJ2-7; TRBD2, the table's D call, lacks a check against the DNA. TRBV21-1 is flagged as a pseudogene. CDR3 length equals 17 residues. The CDR3 loop reads CASSKVATSGRRYEQYV. The CDR3 DNA follows: TGTGCCAGCAGCAAAGTGGCAACTAGCGGGAGACGTTACGAGCAGTACGTC.

This clone came up once. V gene TRBV9 combines with J gene TRBJ1-4; D uncertain. Trimming cost V 0 bases and J 1 base, with 10 bases left between them. The CDR3 runs to 16 residues. CDR1 and CDR2 (germline): SGDLS, YYNGEE. This chain's CDR3 is CASSVEGPGTNEKLFF. Here the CDR3 DNA reads TGTGCCAGCAGCGTAGAAGGTCCGGGAACTAATGAAAAACTGTTTTTT.